This TCR beta chain derives from a study of CD8+ T cells in alopecia areata. The authors extracted RNA and reverse transcribed it into cDNA as the sequencing template. This table comes from immunoSEQ multiplex PCR, and its TCRdb copy is limited to in-frame clones, with some not included. This sample has some 100,000 clones, with roughly 66% found just once. The sequencing input was CD4+ T cells sorted from blood. This receptor was taken from a human donor in good health.

The CDR3 loop reads CSVGAGGRTDTQYF. In DNA form, the CDR3 reads TGCAGCGTTGGTGCGGGGGGGAGGACAGATACGCAGTATTTT. This chain uses TRBV29-1 with TRBJ2-3; TRBD2 matches at 9 bases. From germline, CDR1 is SQVTM and CDR2 ANQGSEA. CDR3 length: 14 residues. The V gene end was trimmed by 4 bases and the J gene end by 3 bases; junction bases not matched to a gene: 5.